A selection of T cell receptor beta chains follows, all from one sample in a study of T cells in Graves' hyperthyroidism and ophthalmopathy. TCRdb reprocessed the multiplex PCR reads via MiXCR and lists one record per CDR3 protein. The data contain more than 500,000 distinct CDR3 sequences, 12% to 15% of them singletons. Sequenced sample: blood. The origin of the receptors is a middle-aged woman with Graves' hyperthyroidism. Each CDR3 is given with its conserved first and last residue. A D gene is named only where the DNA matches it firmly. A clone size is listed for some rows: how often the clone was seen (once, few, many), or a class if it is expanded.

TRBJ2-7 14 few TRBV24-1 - CATSDDSGGSEQYF TGTGCCACCAGTGACGACTCTGGAGGCTCCGAGCAGTACTTC
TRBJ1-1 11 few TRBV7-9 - CASSSSTEAFF TGTGCCAGCAGCTCCTCCACTGAAGCTTTCTTT
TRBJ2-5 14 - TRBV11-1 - CASSPGGSGETQYF TGTGCCAGCAGCCCCGGGGGATCTGGGGAGACCCAGTACTTC
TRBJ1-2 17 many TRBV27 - CASSLSPGGRVSYGYTF TGTGCCAGCAGTTTATCGCCCGGTGGCAGGGTTAGCTATGGCTACACCTTC
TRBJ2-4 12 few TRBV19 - CASSMQKNIQYF TGTGCCAGTAGTATGCAGAAAAACATTCAGTACTTC
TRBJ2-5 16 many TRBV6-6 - CASSYGGIQGKETQYF TGTGCCAGCAGTTACGGGGGGATCCAGGGGAAAGAGACCCAGTACTTC
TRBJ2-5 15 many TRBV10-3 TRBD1 CAISETGTGEETQYF TGTGCCATCAGTGAGACTGGGACAGGAGAAGAGACCCAGTACTTC
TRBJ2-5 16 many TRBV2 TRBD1 CASTVYRGTTRETQYF TGTGCCAGCACGGTCTACAGGGGCACGACCCGCGAGACCCAGTACTTC
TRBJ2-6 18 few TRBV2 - CASSEQDQANSGANVLTF TGTGCCAGCAGTGAACAGGACCAGGCTAACTCTGGGGCCAACGTCCTGACTTTC
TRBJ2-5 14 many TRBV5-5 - CATTRRGGQETQYF TGTGCCACCACCAGACGTGGAGGGCAAGAGACCCAGTACTTC
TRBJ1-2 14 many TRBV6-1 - CASSEGAASNGYTF TGTGCCAGCAGTGAAGGGGCAGCGTCTAATGGCTACACCTTC
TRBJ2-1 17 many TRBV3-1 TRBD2 CASSQQGLAGGDNEQFF TGTGCCAGCAGCCAACAGGGACTAGCGGGAGGGGACAATGAGCAGTTCTTC
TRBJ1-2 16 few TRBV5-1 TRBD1 CASSETTGPSVYGVTF TGCGCCAGCAGCGAGACGACAGGGCCCTCCGTCTATGGAGTCACCTTC
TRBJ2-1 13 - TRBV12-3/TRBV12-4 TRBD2 CASTSGEYNEQFF TGTGCCAGCACTAGCGGAGAGTACAATGAGCAGTTCTTC
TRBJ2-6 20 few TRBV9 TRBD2 CASSDPFTSGRALGANVLTF TGTGCCAGCAGCGACCCCTTCACTAGCGGGAGGGCCCTCGGGGCCAACGTCCTGACTTTC
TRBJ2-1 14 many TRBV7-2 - CASSPTPSNNEQFF TGTGCCAGCAGTCCTACCCCAAGTAACAATGAGCAGTTCTTC
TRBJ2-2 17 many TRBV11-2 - CASSLPRWAANTGELFF TGTGCCAGCAGCCTACCCCGTTGGGCCGCGAACACCGGGGAGCTGTTTTTT
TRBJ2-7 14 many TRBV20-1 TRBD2 CSARSGRATYEQYF TGCAGTGCTAGGTCCGGGAGGGCCACCTACGAGCAGTACTTC
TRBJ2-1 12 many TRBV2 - CASSEARGPEFF TGTGCCAGCAGTGAAGCGCGGGGGCCAGAGTTCTTC
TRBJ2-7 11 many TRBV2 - CASSVEYEQYF TGTGCCAGCAGTGTTGAGTACGAGCAGTACTTC
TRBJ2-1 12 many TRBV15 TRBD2 CATDGRSNEQFF TGTGCCACCGACGGGAGGTCGAATGAGCAGTTCTTC
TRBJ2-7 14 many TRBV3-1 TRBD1 CASSQYQGAYEQYF TGTGCCAGCAGCCAATATCAGGGGGCCTACGAGCAGTACTTC
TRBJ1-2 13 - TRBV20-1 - CSVIERTNYGYTF TGCAGTGTCATTGAAAGGACGAACTATGGCTACACCTTC
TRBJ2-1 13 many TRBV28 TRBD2 CASRLAGGPEQFF TGTGCCAGCAGACTAGCGGGAGGGCCTGAGCAGTTCTTC
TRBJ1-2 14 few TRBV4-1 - CASSQRGGVNGYTF TGCGCCAGCAGCCAAAGGGGGGGGGTAAATGGCTACACCTTC
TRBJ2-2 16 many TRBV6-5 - CASRYIGSGNTGELFF TGTGCCAGCAGATACATCGGTAGCGGGAACACCGGGGAGCTGTTTTTT
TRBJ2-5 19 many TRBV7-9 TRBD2 CASSEIDLLAGGSRETQYF TGTGCCAGCAGCGAAATCGACCTACTAGCGGGAGGGTCCCGAGAGACCCAGTACTTC
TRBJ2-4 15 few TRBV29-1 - CSVEENQGAKNIQYF TGCAGCGTTGAAGAAAATCAGGGAGCCAAAAACATTCAGTACTTC
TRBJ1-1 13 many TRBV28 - CASSLLGQYEAFF TGTGCCAGCAGTTTATTAGGACAGTATGAAGCTTTCTTT
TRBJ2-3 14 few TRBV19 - CASSILQSTDTQYF TGTGCCAGTAGTATCCTACAGAGCACAGATACGCAGTATTTT
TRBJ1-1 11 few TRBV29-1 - CSVGMNTEAFF TGCAGCGTTGGCATGAACACTGAAGCTTTCTTT
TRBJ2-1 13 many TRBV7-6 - CASSSEVAGEQFF TGTGCCAGCAGCTCAGAGGTCGCGGGTGAGCAGTTCTTC
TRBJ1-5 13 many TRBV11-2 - CASSHGLGRPQHF TGTGCCAGCAGCCATGGACTGGGAAGGCCCCAGCATTTT
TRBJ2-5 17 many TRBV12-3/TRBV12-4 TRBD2 CASSLLLAGVSQETQYF TGTGCCAGCAGTTTATTACTAGCGGGAGTGTCACAAGAGACCCAGTACTTC
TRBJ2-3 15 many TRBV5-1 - CASSLGGSHTDTQYF TGCGCCAGCAGCCTGGGCGGCAGTCACACAGATACGCAGTATTTT
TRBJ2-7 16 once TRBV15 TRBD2 CATSRGSSGNSYEQYF TGTGCCACCAGCAGAGGGTCTAGCGGGAATTCCTACGAGCAGTACTTC
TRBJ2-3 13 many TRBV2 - CASSDRDSGSQYF TGTGCCAGCAGTGACCGGGACTCCGGGTCGCAGTATTTT
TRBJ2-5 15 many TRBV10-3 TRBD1 CAIMQDDRGGETQYF TGTGCCATCATGCAGGATGACAGGGGCGGCGAGACCCAGTACTTC
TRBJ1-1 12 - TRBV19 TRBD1 CASSNRDRGAFF TGTGCCAGTAGTAATCGGGACAGGGGAGCTTTCTTT
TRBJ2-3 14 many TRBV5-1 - CASSLSTNTDTQYF TGCGCCAGCAGCTTGAGTACAAACACAGATACGCAGTATTTT
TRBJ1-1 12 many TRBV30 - CAWIQVSTEAFF TGTGCCTGGATTCAGGTATCCACTGAAGCTTTCTTT
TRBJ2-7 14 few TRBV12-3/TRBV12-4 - CASSYDQVSYEQYF TGTGCCAGCAGTTATGATCAGGTCTCCTACGAGCAGTACTTC
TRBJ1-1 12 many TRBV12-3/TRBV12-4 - CASTPAETEAFF TGTGCCAGCACCCCGGCCGAAACTGAAGCTTTCTTT
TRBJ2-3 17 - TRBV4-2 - CTSSQGTSGTSTDTQYF TGTACCAGCAGCCAAGGCACCTCTGGGACCTCCACAGATACGCAGTATTTT
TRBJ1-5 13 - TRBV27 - CASSLSPIRPQHF TGTGCCAGCAGTTTAAGCCCGATTAGGCCCCAGCATTTT
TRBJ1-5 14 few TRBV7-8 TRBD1 CASSYRGPEEPQHF TGTGCCAGCAGCTACAGGGGGCCCGAAGAGCCCCAGCATTTT
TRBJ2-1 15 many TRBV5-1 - CASSLGRMLDDEQFF TGCGCCAGCAGCTTGGGGCGGATGCTTGACGATGAGCAGTTCTTC
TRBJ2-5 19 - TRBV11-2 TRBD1 CASSRTVTGESGRQETQYF TGTGCCAGCAGCCGGACGGTGACAGGGGAATCAGGGCGACAGGAGACCCAGTACTTC
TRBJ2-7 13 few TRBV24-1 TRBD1 CATSRTGGHEQYF TGTGCCACCAGTCGGACAGGGGGCCACGAGCAGTACTTC
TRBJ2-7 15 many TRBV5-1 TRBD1 CASSLTGTGSYEQYF TGCGCCAGCAGCTTGACCGGGACAGGCTCCTACGAGCAGTACTTC
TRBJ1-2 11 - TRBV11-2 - CASSLAVGYTF TGTGCCAGCAGCTTAGCGGTTGGCTACACCTTC
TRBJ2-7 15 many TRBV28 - CASSPISTGDNEQYF TGTGCCAGCAGTCCGATATCAACGGGAGATAACGAGCAGTACTTC
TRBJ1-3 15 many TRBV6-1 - CASSEMASSGNTIYF TGTGCCAGCAGTGAGATGGCCTCGTCTGGAAACACCATATATTTT